The rows below give T cell receptor beta chains drawn from one sample of a study of beta chain features in type 1 diabetes. Here immunoSEQ multiplex PCR was the method, and the copy in TCRdb shows in-frame clones only, minus some. This table holds 500,000 to 850,000 clones, more than 13% found once. Sequenced sample: naive CD4+ T cells from blood. All receptors derive from a man between 18 and 29 years old with type 1 diabetes. Both conserved end residues are part of each CDR3. D genes are given only for firm matches. Clone size is not always given. Where it is, it says once, few, many or a class for expanded clones.

TRBJ1-5 | - | - | TRBV30 | CAWSAPGLRGRYSNQPQHF | TGTGCCTGGAGTGCCCCGGGACTTAGGGGCCGCTATAGCAATCAGCCCCAGCATTTT
TRBJ2-1 | few | - | TRBV7-2 | CASSLVRGEQFF | TGTGCCAGCAGCTTAGTTCGGGGTGAGCAGTTCTTC
TRBJ2-7 | few | - | TRBV5-1 | CASSLNREAAYEQYF | TGCGCCAGCAGCTTGAATCGGGAAGCGGCCTACGAGCAGTACTTC
TRBJ1-1 | - | - | TRBV5-1 | CASREQGNTEAFF | TGCGCCAGCAGAGAACAGGGGAACACTGAAGCTTTCTTT
TRBJ2-1 | - | - | TRBV30 | CAWTLGWDNEQFF | TGTGCCTGGACCCTCGGGTGGGACAATGAGCAGTTCTTC
TRBJ2-1 | few | - | TRBV30 | CAWSVLSSSYNEQFF | TGTGCCTGGAGTGTACTTTCTAGCTCCTACAATGAGCAGTTCTTC
TRBJ1-2 | - | - | TRBV4-3 | CASSQGIGLSYGYTF | TGCGCCAGCAGCCAAGGTATAGGGCTGAGCTATGGCTACACCTTC
TRBJ2-3 | few | TRBD2 | TRBV11-2 | CASSSGLATDTQYF | TGTGCCAGCAGCTCGGGACTAGCGACCGATACGCAGTATTTT
TRBJ2-5 | few | - | TRBV18 | CASSSETPGETQYF | TGTGCCAGCTCCTCGGAGACGCCCGGGGAGACCCAGTACTTC
TRBJ1-5 | few | TRBD1 | TRBV29-1 | CSVVGGGLNQPQHF | TGCAGCGTTGTAGGAGGGGGCTTAAATCAGCCCCAGCATTTT
TRBJ2-1 | - | TRBD2 | TRBV4-3 | CASSRTYGTSVNEQFF | TGCGCCAGCAGCCGCACATACGGGACTAGCGTTAATGAGCAGTTCTTC
TRBJ1-1 | few | - | TRBV9 | CASSSWEGEVNTEAFF | TGTGCCAGCAGCTCCTGGGAGGGCGAGGTGAACACTGAAGCTTTCTTT
TRBJ2-1 | - | - | TRBV7-7 | CASSLVYGAYNEQFF | TGTGCTAGCAGCTTAGTCTACGGGGCCTACAATGAGCAGTTCTTC
TRBJ1-6 | - | - | TRBV14 | CASSHSRRPNSPLHF | TGTGCCAGCAGCCACTCGAGAAGGCCTAATTCACCCCTCCACTTT
TRBJ2-1 | few | - | TRBV4-2 | CARGGYNEQFF | TGTGCCAGGGGCGGCTACAATGAGCAGTTCTTC
TRBJ1-1 | few | - | TRBV7-9 | CASSLTSGNTEAFF | TGTGCCAGCAGCTTAACGTCAGGGAACACTGAAGCTTTCTTT
TRBJ2-2 | - | TRBD2 | TRBV5-1 | CASSRAGVSTGELFF | TGCGCCAGCAGCCGAGCGGGAGTGAGCACCGGGGAGCTGTTTTTT
TRBJ2-7 | once | TRBD1 | TRBV5-6 | CASSLGSLTGGKYEQYF | TGTGCCAGCAGCTTGGGTTCCCTGACAGGGGGAAAGTACGAGCAGTACTTC
TRBJ1-2 | few | - | TRBV2 | CASREDRWGYTF | TGTGCCAGCAGGGAGGATCGGTGGGGCTACACCTTC
TRBJ2-1 | - | - | TRBV4-2 | CASSERPHEQFF | TGTGCCAGCAGCGAGAGACCTCATGAGCAGTTCTTC
TRBJ1-1 | few | - | TRBV7-2 | CASSLEGVWAEAFF | TGTGCCAGCAGCTTAGAAGGCGTTTGGGCTGAAGCTTTCTTT
TRBJ2-5 | few | - | TRBV30 | CAWLGGGETQYF | TGTGCCTGGTTAGGGGGTGGGGAGACCCAGTACTTC
TRBJ2-3 | - | - | TRBV7-9 | CASSLGTLHTDTQYF | TGTGCCAGCAGCCTCGGGACTTTACACACAGATACGCAGTATTTT
TRBJ1-2 | few | - | TRBV5-1 | CASSLDRSDNYGYTF | TGCGCCAGCAGCTTGGACAGGTCCGATAACTATGGCTACACCTTC
TRBJ1-5 | - | - | TRBV6-5 | CASVPFLGNQPQHF | TGTGCCAGCGTCCCATTCCTCGGCAATCAGCCCCAGCATTTT
TRBJ2-1 | - | TRBD2 | TRBV5-1 | CASSLMGLAGGYNEQFF | TGCGCCAGCAGCTTGATGGGACTAGCGGGAGGCTACAATGAGCAGTTCTTC
TRBJ1-4 | few | - | TRBV5-1 | CASSFTGEKLFF | TGCGCCAGCAGCTTCACGGGAGAAAAACTGTTTTTT
TRBJ2-7 | - | - | TRBV29-1 | CSVGGEPTGEQYF | TGCAGCGTTGGGGGTGAACCTACGGGGGAGCAGTACTTC
TRBJ2-7 | - | TRBD1 | TRBV25-1 | CASSDQGAKAFYEQYF | TGTGCCAGCAGTGACCAGGGGGCGAAGGCCTTCTACGAGCAGTACTTC
TRBJ2-7 | few | TRBD2 | TRBV29-1 | CSVPGLAGNYEQYF | TGCAGCGTCCCGGGACTAGCGGGTAACTACGAGCAGTACTTC
TRBJ1-5 | few | - | TRBV27 | CASSLEAGRLGPQHF | TGTGCCAGCAGTTTAGAGGCAGGCCGTTTGGGGCCCCAGCATTTT
TRBJ1-1 | - | - | TRBV7-9 | CASSRIRADSEAFF | TGTGCCAGCAGCCGGATTAGGGCTGATAGCGAAGCTTTCTTT
TRBJ2-3 | few | TRBD2 | TRBV6-5 | CATRGGSTDTQYF | TGTGCCACTCGGGGGGGTAGCACAGATACGCAGTATTTT